Presented here are 15 T cell receptor delta chains from one specimen sequenced in a study of delta chains in infants with herpesvirus infections. TCR cDNA was made from PBMC RNA with gamma- and delta-chain-specific primers. TCRdb reran clone calling via CATT on the RT-PCR reads. Here the sample spans fewer than 1,500 delta-chain clones, roughly 29% being singletons. The sample here was peripheral blood, taken at time point 2 of longitudinal follow-up. These receptors came from a human donor who was a Ugandan infant, either HIV-exposed or HIV-unexposed (not recorded which).

By share, this clone counts as large (0.1 to 1%). The chain employs TRDV3 and TRDJ1, with 7 positions matching TRDD3. The V and J ends lost 0 bases and 1 base, in that order; junction bases with no gene match: 47. Germline-derived CDR1 and CDR2 are TVYSNPD and GDNSRS (reference sequence). The CDR3 covers 28 residues. The DNA of the CDR3 is TGTGCCTTTAGATCCCCACCATATTTTCTACTACTGGGGCTCCCTCCGGCGCGCATGTGGAGGTTCACCGATAAACTCATCTTT. Amino acid sequence: CAFRSPPYFLLLGLPPARMWRFTDKLIF.

This clone is termed large. The chain links TRDV3 to TRDJ1; 10 positions match TRDD3. Germline lookup yields CDR1 TVYSNPD and CDR2 GDNSRS (reference sequence). With V trimmed by 1 base and J by 3 bases, 8 bases remained unmatched. There are 15 residues in the CDR3. Here the CDR3 DNA reads TGTGCCTTTAAGCCGAATTGGGGGATACCCGATAAACTCATCTTT. Amino acid sequence: CAFKPNWGIPDKLIF. Supplemented by reference TRDV3 and TRDJ1, the full variable domain reads CDKVTQSSPDQTVASGSEVVLLCTYDTVYSNPDLFWYRIRPDYSFQFVFYGDNSRSEGADFTQGRFSVKHILTQKAFHLVISPVRTEDSATYYCAFKPNWGIPDKLIFGKGTRVTVEP.

The sample holds a few counts of this clone. DNA of the CDR3: TGTGCCTTTTCCAGTACTGGGGGATATAGATACACCGATAAACTCATCTTT. Its translation is CAFSSTGGYRYTDKLIF. The chain joins TRDV3 to TRDJ1; 11 bases align to TRDD3. Trimming removed 2 bases from V and 0 bases from J; junction bases left unmatched: 11. The CDR3 totals 17 residues. The V gene's germline CDR1 is TVYSNPD and CDR2 GDNSRS (reference sequence).

The V and J genes are TRDV1 and TRDJ1; TRDD3 agrees at 10 bases. The length of the CDR3 is 23 residues. From germline, CDR1 is TSWWSYY and CDR2 QGS. V shed 1 base and J 0 bases; nucleotides not matched to a gene: 23. In DNA, the CDR3 is TGTGCTCTTGGGGAACAGAACTTTCCCCCTTGGTGGGGGATACCCATTCACACCGATAAACTCATCTTT. As protein: CALGEQNFPPWWGIPIHTDKLIF.

CDR3 sequence (DNA): TGTGCTCTTGGGGACTTCCGTCCGGCTGCAGGGTACGATAAACTCATCTTT. Protein: CALGDFRPAAGYDKLIF. This sequence joins TRDV1 and TRDJ1; D might be TRDD2 (5 bases). Per the germline V gene, CDR1 is TSWWSYY and CDR2 is QGS. Trimming cost V 3 bases and J 4 bases, with 21 bases left between them. The CDR3 extends over 17 amino acids.

With respect to this clone: One junction end does not reproduce the germline sequence, and a read error may be involved. Different DNA sequences within this sample yield the same CDR3. The chain links TRDV1 to TRDJ1; 9 bases are shared with TRDD3. CDR1 and CDR2 (germline): TSWWSYY, QGS. This CDR3 has 20 residues. The CDR3 loop is CALGELPFPTLLGDTDKLIF. Here the CDR3 DNA reads TGTGCTCTTGGGGAACTCCCCTTTCCTACCTTACTGGGGGACACCGACAAACTCATCTTT.

To note about this clone: Within the sample, other DNA sequences also encode this same CDR3. The chain has TRDV1 and TRDJ1, with D perhaps matching TRDD2 or TRDD3 (5 bases each). Germline values: CDR1 TSWWSYY, CDR2 QGS. V was pared by 2 bases and J by 0 bases, with 28 bases between. CDR3 length equals 21 residues. CDR3 region: CALGEVEPYVDPSGDTDKLIF. The CDR3 DNA sequence: TGTGCTCTTGGGGAAGTGGAGCCCTACGTAGATCCCTCGGGGGACACCGATAAACTCATCTTT.

The chain combines TRDV1 with TRDJ1; 7 nucleotides agree with TRDD3. Germline trimming cut 0 bases from V and 0 bases from J; bases unmatched to any gene: 22. The CDR3 consists of 22 residues. Germline CDR1 and CDR2: TSWWSYY and QGS. The CDR3 region is CALGELKIVHLWDTIYTDKLIF. CDR3 coding DNA: TGTGCTCTTGGGGAACTTAAGATAGTCCACTTATGGGATACCATATACACCGATAAACTCATCTTT.

V and J are TRDV1 and TRDJ1; TRDD3 aligns across 11 bases. Germline assignment: CDR1 TSWWSYY and CDR2 QGS. The CDR3 covers 21 residues. V was clipped by 0 bases and J by 5 bases; unmatched bases: 20. CDR3 region: CALGELGNRLRIWGILDKLIF. The CDR3 DNA is TGTGCTCTTGGGGAACTGGGTAACCGACTTCGGATCTGGGGGATACTGGATAAACTCATCTTT.

V is TRDV1 and J is TRDJ1; 8 bases are shared with TRDD2. Germline lookup yields CDR1 TSWWSYY and CDR2 QGS. Trimming at V came to 2 bases and at J to 2 bases, leaving 16 bases not matched to a gene. The CDR3 extends over 19 amino acids. CDR3 nucleotides: TGTGCTCTTGGGGAATGTGGGCTTCCTACTGCGTACTGGACCGATAAACTCATCTTT. Translated, it gives CALGECGLPTAYWTDKLIF.

In its sample, this clone was seen a few times. The rearrangement links TRDV1 to TRDJ1; 11 nucleotides align to TRDD3. J gave up 4 bases and V 5 bases, and 21 bases lay outside the gene matches. This CDR3 is built from 20 residues. Germline-derived CDR1 and CDR2 are TSWWSYY and QGS. CDR3 nucleotide sequence: TGTGCTCTTGGGCCCGGACTACGGGTACTGGGGGATATTGCCCTCGATAAACTCATCTTT. Its protein product is CALGPGLRVLGDIALDKLIF.

The V and J genes are TRDV1 and TRDJ1, with D possibly TRDD3 on 5 matching bases. Trimming cost V 0 bases and J 2 bases, with 19 bases left between them. Germline V gene data show CDR1 as TSWWSYY and CDR2 as QGS. The CDR3 spans 18 residues. The CDR3 sequence is CALGELSPWARKTDKLIF. Written as DNA, the CDR3 is TGTGCTCTTGGGGAACTCTCCCCCTGGGCGAGAAAGACCGATAAACTCATCTTT.

V gene TRDV1 combines with J gene TRDJ1; 11 bases line up with TRDD3. The junction had 16 bases not matched to a gene; V was cut back by 2 bases and J by 2 bases. Looked up from germline, CDR1 is TSWWSYY and CDR2 is QGS. This CDR3 comprises 20 residues. CDR3 loop: CALGESGLVLGDNGTDKLIF. The CDR3 DNA reads TGTGCTCTTGGGGAATCGGGGCTCGTACTGGGGGATAATGGAACCGATAAACTCATCTTT.

Details on this clone: Other DNA sequences in this sample translate to the same CDR3. This sequence joins TRDV1 and TRDJ1, with 9 bases identical to TRDD3. CDR3 length: 21 amino acids. The germline V gene has CDR1 TSWWSYY and CDR2 QGS. V trimming: 2 bases; J trimming: 9 bases; junction bases outside the gene matches: 28. The CDR3 sequence is CALGEAPWEGGYNLLSSELIF. The CDR3, as DNA: TGTGCTCTTGGGGAAGCTCCCTGGGAGGGGGGATACAATCTCTTAAGCTCGGAACTCATCTTT.

This clone was observed a few times. This chain uses TRDV1 with TRDJ1; 9 bases are shared with TRDD3. The V gene end was trimmed by 4 bases and the J gene end by 0 bases; junction bases not matched to a gene: 15. Germline loops: CDR1 TSWWSYY, CDR2 QGS. CDR3 length: 19 residues. This CDR3 is CALGARYWGTAKYTDKLIF. Here the CDR3 DNA reads TGTGCTCTTGGGGCTAGGTACTGGGGGACCGCTAAGTACACCGATAAACTCATCTTT.